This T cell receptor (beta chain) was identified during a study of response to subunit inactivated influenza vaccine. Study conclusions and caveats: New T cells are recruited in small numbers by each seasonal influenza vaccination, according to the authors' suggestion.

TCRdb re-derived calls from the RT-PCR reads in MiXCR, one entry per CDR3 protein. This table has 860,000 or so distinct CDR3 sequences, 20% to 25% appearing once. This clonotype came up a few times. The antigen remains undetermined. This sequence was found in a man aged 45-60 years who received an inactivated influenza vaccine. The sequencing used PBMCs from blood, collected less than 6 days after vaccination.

The CDR3 DNA reads TGTGCCAGCAGCCGTGACAGCTACTCCTACAATGAGCAGTTCTTC. Amino acid sequence: CASSRDSYSYNEQFF. This sequence joins TRBV5-5 and TRBJ2-1, with a weak D call TRBD1 (5 bases). The CDR3 sequence is 15 residues long. Germline CDR1 SGHKS, CDR2 YYEKEE (reference sequence). Trimming cost V 4 bases and J 0 bases, with 11 bases left between them.